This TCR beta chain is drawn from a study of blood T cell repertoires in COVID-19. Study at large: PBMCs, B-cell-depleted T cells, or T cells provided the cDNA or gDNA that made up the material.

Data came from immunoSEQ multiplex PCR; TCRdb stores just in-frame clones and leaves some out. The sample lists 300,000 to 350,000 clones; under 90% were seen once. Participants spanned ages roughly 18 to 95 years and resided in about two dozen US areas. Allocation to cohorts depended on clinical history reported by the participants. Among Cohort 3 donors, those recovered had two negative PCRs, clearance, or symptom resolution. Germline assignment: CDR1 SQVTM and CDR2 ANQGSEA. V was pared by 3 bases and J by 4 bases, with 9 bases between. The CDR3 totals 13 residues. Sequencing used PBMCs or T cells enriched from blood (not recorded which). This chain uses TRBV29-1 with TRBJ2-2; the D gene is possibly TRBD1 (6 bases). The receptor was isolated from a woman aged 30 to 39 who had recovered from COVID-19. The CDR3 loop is CSVEDRATGELFF. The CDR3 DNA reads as TGCAGCGTTGAGGACAGAGCCACCGGGGAGCTGTTTTTT.